Below, 21 T cell receptor beta chains from the same sample are listed, as sequenced in a study of T cell responses to AZD1222 COVID-19 vaccine. Profiling relied on immunoSEQ multiplex PCR, and the TCRdb table lists in-frame clones only, not all of them. Here the sample spans about 150,000 clones, more than 85% being singletons. The sequencing used peripheral blood, collected after recovery from COVID-19. Receptors were obtained from an adult who had recovered from COVID-19.

This clone was seen more than once but under ten times. The rearrangement joins TRBV2 to TRBJ2-1, with 13 nucleotides matching TRBD2. The CDR3 has 17 amino acids. CDR1 and CDR2 from the germline V gene are SNHLY and FYNNEI. With 2 bases clipped from V and 6 bases from J, the junction kept 7 bases outside the gene matches. The DNA for the CDR3 is TGTGCCAGCAGTGAACGGACTAGCGGGAGAAGGTCCAATGAGCAGTTCTTC. Translated: CASSERTSGRRSNEQFF.

This clone was seen a single time. This chain uses TRBV9 with TRBJ2-1; TRBD2 aligns across 13 bases. In germline, CDR1 is SGDLS, CDR2 YYNGEE. This CDR3 is built from 18 residues. Unmatched junction bases numbered 11, after V lost 4 bases and J lost 4 bases. CDR3 bases: TGTGCCAGCAGCCCGACAGGACTAGCGGGGGACGTTTACAATGAGCAGTTCTTC. This sequence encodes CASSPTGLAGDVYNEQFF.

V usage is TRBV10-3 and J usage is TRBJ1-2, with 10 bases lining up with TRBD1. Per germline, CDR1 ENHRY and CDR2 SYGVKD. V lost 3 bases to trimming and J lost 1 base; unmatched junction nucleotides: 2. The CDR3 has 15 residues. The CDR3 region is CAISERDRGNYGYTF. As DNA, the CDR3 is TGTGCCATCAGTGAAAGGGACAGGGGTAACTATGGCTACACCTTC.

The chain carries TRBV2 and TRBJ1-2; tentatively, D is TRBD1 (5 bases). Between the trimmed V and J ends, which lost 8 bases and 4 bases, there was a span of 20 bases. Germline V CDR1 and CDR2: SNHLY, FYNNEI. The CDR3 runs 15 residues. The CDR3 sequence is CASHRIAGRGYGYTF. For the CDR3, the DNA is TGTGCCAGCCACAGAATCGCAGGGAGGGGCTATGGCTACACCTTC. Looking up the rest from reference TRBV2 and TRBJ1-2 gives the full variable domain: EPEVTQTPSHQVTQMGQEVILRCVPISNHLYFYWYRQILGQKVEFLVSFYNNEISEKSEIFDDQFSVERPDGSNFTLKIRSTKLEDSAMYFCASHRIAGRGYGYTFGSGTRLTVV.

V gene TRBV11-3 combines with J gene TRBJ1-2, with D uncertain. CDR1 is SGHNT and CDR2 is YENEEA in the germline V gene. This CDR3 is 17 amino acids long. The V and J ends lost 1 base and 7 bases respectively, with 22 bases between them. The CDR3 nucleotides read TGTGCCAGCAGCTTAGGACCCCCTCGACGGACCTCCTGTGGCTACACCTTC. Translated: CASSLGPPRRTSCGYTF.

The CDR3 is CASSVASGEGEQYF. CDR3 nucleotides: TGTGCCAGCAGCGTAGCATCGGGAGAGGGGGAGCAGTACTTC. This rearrangement joins TRBV9 to TRBJ2-7, with D perhaps matching TRBD2 (6 bases). Germline loops: CDR1 SGDLS, CDR2 YYNGEE. Trimming pared 0 bases from V and 7 bases from J, leaving 14 bases between. The CDR3 has 14 amino acids.

The chain has TRBV5-8 and TRBJ2-1; 16 nucleotides align to TRBD2. CDR1 and CDR2 (germline): SGHTS, YDEGEE. The CDR3 totals 17 residues. The junction had 9 bases not matched to a gene; V was cut back by 4 bases and J by 8 bases. The CDR3 reads CASSPNLGTSGRDEQFF. The CDR3 coding sequence is TGTGCCAGCAGCCCCAATCTGGGGACTAGCGGGAGGGATGAGCAGTTCTTC.

The genes are TRBV6-6 and TRBJ2-7; D may match TRBD1 or TRBD2 (5 bases each). The CDR3 loop spans 16 amino acids. Trimming cost V 5 bases and J 0 bases, with 17 bases left between them. CDR1 is MNHNY and CDR2 is SVGAGI in the germline V gene (reference sequence). The CDR3 nucleotides are TGTGCCAGCAGTATGTCAGGGAGAAAGGGCTCCTACGAGCAGTACTTC. Its translation: CASSMSGRKGSYEQYF.

This chain joins TRBV5-6 and TRBJ2-5; a possible D gene is TRBD1 (7 bases). Germline V gives CDR1 SGHDT, CDR2 YYEEEE. Trimming cost V 4 bases and J 1 base, with 11 bases left between them. The CDR3 is made up of 14 amino acids. The DNA of the CDR3 is TGTGCCAGCAGCCGGGGGACAGCCCAAGAGACCCAGTACTTC. This encodes CASSRGTAQETQYF.

V gene TRBV10-3 combines with J gene TRBJ1-5; D gene ambiguous. Trimming pared 5 bases from V and 0 bases from J, leaving 11 bases between. This CDR3 is 15 amino acids long. Germline-derived CDR1 and CDR2 are ENHRY and SYGVKD. The CDR3 sequence: CAISNDILSNQPQHF. CDR3 DNA sequence: TGTGCCATCAGTAATGACATCCTTAGCAATCAGCCCCAGCATTTT.

The chain carries TRBV6-1 and TRBJ2-5, with TRBD2 matching over 8 bases. V gave up 0 bases and J gave up 5 bases; unmatched junction bases: 5. Per germline, CDR1 MNHNS and CDR2 SASEGT. This CDR3 has 15 amino acids. This chain's CDR3 is CASSEAAGGGETQYF. DNA for the CDR3: TGTGCCAGCAGTGAAGCTGCGGGGGGAGGGGAGACCCAGTACTTC.

On this clone: Other DNA sequences in the sample encode the same CDR3. The chain employs TRBV28 and TRBJ1-6; no reliable D call. The V gene's germline CDR1 is MDHEN and CDR2 SYDVKM. There are 12 residues in the CDR3. Trimming cost V 3 bases and J 4 bases, with 1 base left between them. The DNA for the CDR3 is TGTGCCAGCAGTTTGTATAATTCACCCCTCCACTTT. Translating gives CASSLYNSPLHF.

This clone was counted once. The V and J genes are TRBV4-3 and TRBJ2-7, with a possible D match to TRBD1 (5 bases). CDR1 and CDR2 (germline): LGHNA, YSLEER. Trimming stripped 1 base from V and 0 bases from J, with 7 bases between. CDR3 length equals 14 residues. This CDR3 is CASSQGRVSYEQYF. The CDR3, as DNA: TGCGCCAGCAGCCAAGGCAGGGTCTCCTACGAGCAGTACTTC.

This clone was seen once. The chain links TRBV5-1 to TRBJ1-3; unclear D gene. This CDR3 region has 14 residues. The V gene's germline CDR1 is SGHRS and CDR2 YFSETQ. The V and J ends lost 5 bases and 2 bases respectively, with 11 bases between them. The CDR3 nucleotides read TGCGCCAGCAGTCCCCGCGGGGCTGGAAACACCATATATTTT. It encodes CASSPRGAGNTIYF.

V gene TRBV7-2 combines with J gene TRBJ2-3; possible D gene TRBD2, 5 bases. CDR3 size: 15 residues. V lost 1 base and J lost 0, with 8 bases in between. CDR1 SGHTA and CDR2 FQGNSA come from the germline V gene. The CDR3 DNA follows: TGTGCCAGCAGCTTAGATGGCGGGAGCACAGATACGCAGTATTTT. It encodes CASSLDGGSTDTQYF.

The rearrangement joins TRBV6-1 to TRBJ2-6; D not certain. V was pared by 3 bases and J by 2 bases, with 8 bases between. Germline CDR1 reads MNHNS; CDR2 reads SASEGT. This CDR3 contains 15 residues. The CDR3 protein is CASSDWAPGANVLTF. The CDR3, as DNA: TGTGCCAGCAGTGATTGGGCACCTGGGGCCAACGTCCTGACTTTC.

V and J are TRBV3-1 (or the pseudogene TRBV3-2) and TRBJ2-2; 11 bases align to TRBD2. V dropped 0 bases and J dropped 3; count of bases not matched to a gene: 9. The germline V gene has CDR1 LGHDT and CDR2 YNNKEL (reference sequence). This CDR3 is built from 19 residues. The CDR3 sequence: CASSQELASGRIYTGELFF. The CDR3 region has the DNA TGTGCCAGCAGCCAAGAGTTGGCTAGCGGGAGGATCTACACCGGGGAGCTGTTTTTT.

CDR3 region: CASSLAGGGGRVQFF. In nucleotides, the CDR3 is TGTGCCAGCAGCTTAGCTGGCGGGGGGGGCCGGGTGCAGTTCTTC. The chain couples TRBV7-8 to TRBJ2-1; TRBD2 aligns across 9 bases. This CDR3 has 15 amino acids. After removal of 0 bases from V and 12 bases from J, the junction contained 9 bases not matched to a gene. Germline CDR1 reads SGHVS; CDR2 reads FQNEAQ.

V is TRBV9 and J is TRBJ2-7; 9 positions match TRBD2. V lost 1 base to trimming and J lost 5 bases; unmatched junction nucleotides: 10. This CDR3 contains 16 residues. Per germline, CDR1 SGDLS and CDR2 YYNGEE. The CDR3 is CASSVRLAGDRDEQYF. CDR3 nucleotide sequence: TGTGCCAGCAGCGTAAGGTTAGCGGGAGATCGGGACGAGCAGTACTTC. The entire variable domain, with the rest obtained from reference TRBV9 and TRBJ2-7, is as follows: DSGVTQTPKHLITATGQRVTLRCSPRSGDLSVYWYQQSLDQGLQFLIQYYNGEERAKGNILERFSAQQFPDLHSELNLSSLELGDSALYFCASSVRLAGDRDEQYFGPGTRLTVT.

This clone was counted once. J is TRBJ1-1 and V is TRBV29-1; D unresolved. CDR3 length: 14 residues. The ends were cut back, 8 bases at V and 5 bases at J, with 21 bases in the middle. The germline gives CDR1 SQVTM, CDR2 ANQGSEA. CDR3: CSFSTGRTGTEAFF. Written as DNA, the CDR3 is TGCAGCTTCTCCACCGGCAGGACGGGTACTGAAGCTTTCTTT.

The CDR3 coding sequence is TGTGCCAGCTTCACCGCAGGGTTTGAAGCTTTCTTT. Protein: CASFTAGFEAFF. The chain links TRBV18 to TRBJ1-1; maybe TRBD1 (5 bases). Germline CDR1 and CDR2: KGHSH and LQKENI. V dropped 7 bases and J dropped 7 bases, with 13 bases sitting between them. CDR3 length: 12 amino acids.